A single sample gave rise to the 27 T cell receptor beta chains below, sequenced in a study of naive and memory T cell subsets. An equimolar mix of two oligonucleotides served as the beta constant-region primer for TRBC1 and TRBC2. One entry per CDR3 protein, called by TCRdb with MiXCR from the UMI-ligation and nested PCR reads. In the table there are tens of thousands of distinct CDR3 sequences, around 14% of which are singletons. Sequenced: central memory CD4+ T cells from blood. Receptors originate from a human donor in good health.

This clonotype was recorded a few times. The gene calls are TRBV13 and TRBJ1-1; 9 bases align to TRBD1. V was pared by 4 bases and J by 4 bases, with 4 bases of the junction left unmatched. The CDR3 has 14 residues. Germline V CDR1 and CDR2: PRHDT, FYEKMQ (reference sequence). The DNA for the CDR3 is TGTGCCAGCAGCTCACGGACAGGGGTCACTGAAGCTTTCTTT. The encoded protein is CASSSRTGVTEAFF.

This chain joins TRBV20-1 and TRBJ1-6, with 7 bases lining up with TRBD1. Germline CDR1 reads DFQATT; CDR2 reads SNEGSKA (reference sequence). The CDR3 loop spans 14 amino acids. With V trimmed by 0 bases and J by 10 bases, 6 bases remained unmatched. This CDR3 reads CSARDSQGESPLHF. The CDR3 nucleotides read TGCAGTGCTAGAGATTCGCAGGGGGAATCACCCCTCCACTTT.

The V and J genes are TRBV14 and TRBJ1-1; 8 bases are shared with TRBD1. This CDR3 has 15 residues. The V segment lost 3 bases and the J segment 5 bases; nucleotides outside the gene matches: 8. From germline, CDR1 is SGHDN and CDR2 FVKESK. CDR3 amino acids: CASSQDQGARTEAFF. In nucleotides, the CDR3 is TGTGCCAGCAGCCAGGACCAGGGGGCGCGGACTGAAGCTTTCTTT. The full variable domain, with the rest looked up from reference TRBV14 and TRBJ1-1, is EAGVTQFPSHSVIEKGQTVTLRCDPISGHDNLYWYRRVMGKEIKFLLHFVKESKQDESGMPNNRFLAERTGGTYSTLKVQPAELEDSGVYFCASSQDQGARTEAFFGQGTRLTVV.

This clonotype was seen more than once but under ten times. The rearrangement links TRBV28 to TRBJ1-2, with unresolved D. Deletions cut 4 bases from V and 3 bases from J, with 9 bases between. Germline V CDR1 and CDR2: MDHEN, SYDVKM. This CDR3 is 13 amino acids long. This chain's CDR3 is CASSSGPYYGYTF. The CDR3 DNA reads as TGTGCCAGCAGTTCCGGACCTTACTATGGCTACACCTTC.

This clonotype has only one observation. The chain uses TRBV5-1 and TRBJ2-6; D gene ambiguous. Germline CDR1 and CDR2: SGHRS and YFSETQ. Trimming removed 1 base at V and 2 bases at J, with 10 bases between. This CDR3 is 16 amino acids long. CDR3 region: CASSLPPGAGANVLTF. CDR3 sequence (DNA): TGCGCCAGCAGCTTGCCCCCTGGGGCTGGGGCCAACGTCCTGACTTTC.

There are a few counts of this clonotype. J is TRBJ2-7 and V is TRBV27, with D possibly being TRBD1 (6 bases). CDR1 is MNHEY and CDR2 is SMNVEV in the germline V gene (reference sequence). V was pared by 1 base and J by 1 base, with 14 bases between. The CDR3 extends over 16 amino acids. The CDR3 bases are TGTGCCAGCAGTTTATTGTCAGGGGCAGGGTCCTACGAGCAGTACTTC. As protein: CASSLLSGAGSYEQYF.

The chain is built from TRBV29-1 and TRBJ1-1, with D tentatively TRBD1 (5 bases). The V gene lost 1 base and the J gene lost 3 bases, with 18 bases spanning the gap. The CDR3 totals 16 residues. CDR1 is SQVTM, CDR2 ANQGSEA, per germline. CDR3 region: CSVEGLYGGLHTEAFF. CDR3 DNA sequence: TGCAGCGTTGAAGGATTGTATGGGGGTTTGCACACTGAAGCTTTCTTT.

The table lists this clonotype with a count of one. This sequence joins TRBV5-1 and TRBJ1-4; 8 positions agree with TRBD1. This CDR3 spans 16 amino acids. The germline V gene has CDR1 SGHRS and CDR2 YFSETQ. Trimming removed 4 bases from V and 7 bases from J; junction bases left unmatched: 12. The CDR3 DNA reads as TGCGCCAGCAGCCTGGACCAGACAGGGGAGCGTGAAAAACTGTTTTTT. Encoded protein: CASSLDQTGEREKLFF.

The chain carries TRBV28 and TRBJ1-1, with D possibly being TRBD1 (6 bases). This CDR3 spans 15 amino acids. Germline V gene lookup returns CDR1 MDHEN and CDR2 SYDVKM. V lost 3 bases and J 3 bases, leaving 14 bases between the germline ends. DNA of the CDR3: TGTGCCAGCAGTTTGCTACAGGGTTTAGACACTGAAGCTTTCTTT. Translated, it gives CASSLLQGLDTEAFF.

This clonotype has only one observation. CDR3: CASSYRGPLLGSPLHF. In nucleotides, the CDR3 is TGTGCCAGCAGCTACCGGGGACCGCTCTTGGGTTCACCCCTCCACTTT. The V gene is TRBV7-8, the J gene TRBJ1-6, with a possible D match to TRBD1 (5 bases). The length of the CDR3 is 16 residues. V shed 4 bases and J shed 9 bases, with 19 bases lying between them. CDR1 and CDR2 (germline): SGHVS, FQNEAQ.

This clonotype was observed a few times. The CDR3 loop is CASSLAPGFSGNTIYF. The CDR3 DNA reads as TGCGCCAGCAGCTTGGCTCCGGGATTCTCTGGAAACACCATATATTTT. The V gene is TRBV5-1, the J gene TRBJ1-3; unclear D gene. The CDR3 is 16 amino acids. V was pared by 0 bases and J by 0 bases, with 10 bases between. The V gene's germline CDR1 is SGHRS and CDR2 YFSETQ.

V is TRBV7-2 and J is TRBJ1-4; D not resolved. The CDR3 is made up of 15 amino acids. V lost 4 bases and J lost 0, with 9 bases in between. Germline CDR1 is SGHTA and CDR2 is FQGNSA. CDR3 nucleotide sequence: TGTGCCAGCAGCTCGACCCCCGCAACTAATGAAAAACTGTTTTTT. It specifies CASSSTPATNEKLFF.

V usage is TRBV12-3 or TRBV12-4 and J usage is TRBJ2-2; TRBD1 matches at 7 bases. Trimming removed 10 bases from V and 7 bases from J; junction bases left unmatched: 12. This CDR3 comprises 14 residues. The CDR3 protein is CATTTGQASGELFF. The CDR3 DNA reads as TGTGCCACCACTACAGGACAGGCTAGCGGGGAGCTGTTTTTT.

This chain connects TRBV6-1 to TRBJ1-6; 7 positions agree with TRBD1. CDR3 length equals 15 residues. CDR1 and CDR2 from the germline V gene are MNHNS and SASEGT. Trimming cost V 4 bases and J 8 bases; bases outside gene matches: 8. The CDR3 protein is CASSVIGGRDSPLHF. The CDR3 bases are TGTGCCAGCAGTGTTATAGGGGGCCGGGATTCACCCCTCCACTTT.

A few counts support this clonotype. V and J are TRBV28 and TRBJ2-3, with D possibly being TRBD1 (5 bases). Germline values: CDR1 MDHEN, CDR2 SYDVKM. The CDR3 consists of 16 residues. V was pared by 5 bases and J by 4 bases, with 19 bases between. CDR3 nucleotides: TGTGCCAGCAGTGCCGACAGATTCTGGGCCCCAGATACGCAGTATTTT. Translating gives CASSADRFWAPDTQYF.

V gene TRBV20-1 combines with J gene TRBJ2-1; 10 bases fit TRBD2. Per the germline V gene, CDR1 is DFQATT and CDR2 is SNEGSKA (reference sequence). Unmatched junction bases numbered 14, after V lost 0 bases and J lost 12 bases. The CDR3 extends over 16 amino acids. In DNA form, the CDR3 reads TGCAGTGCTAGAGATCTAGCCAGCGGGAGGGGCCGGGGGCAGTTCTTC. This translates into CSARDLASGRGRGQFF.

This clonotype was detected many times. V is TRBV7-6 and J is TRBJ2-2; D remains unclear. The CDR3 runs to 13 residues. V dropped 1 base and J dropped 1 base, with 1 base sitting between them. Germline CDR1 and CDR2: SGHVS and FNYEAQ. The CDR3 loop reads CASSLENTGELFF. In DNA form, the CDR3 reads TGTGCCAGCAGCTTAGAGAACACCGGGGAGCTGTTTTTT.

At least ten counts were recorded for this clonotype. The gene calls are TRBV5-1 and TRBJ2-6; D is uncertain. The germline V gene has CDR1 SGHRS and CDR2 YFSETQ. The germline V and J ends were trimmed by 0 bases and 0 bases, with 7 bases remaining between them. This CDR3 comprises 16 residues. CDR3 residues: CASSLVGSSGANVLTF. The CDR3 DNA is TGCGCCAGCAGCTTGGTCGGTTCCTCTGGGGCCAACGTCCTGACTTTC.

The rearrangement joins TRBV7-2 to TRBJ2-3; TRBD1 agrees at 11 bases. Looked up from germline, CDR1 is SGHTA and CDR2 is FQGNSA. This CDR3 has 17 amino acids. V gave up 5 bases and J gave up 5 bases; unmatched junction bases: 12. CDR3 coding DNA: TGTGCCAGCAGCCTAGATAGGGGACAGGGGGGTCGAGATACGCAGTATTTT. Amino acid sequence: CASSLDRGQGGRDTQYF.

The chain recombines TRBV12-3 or TRBV12-4 with TRBJ2-7; no clear D. Trimming left V 4 bases short and J 10 bases short, with 11 bases between. This CDR3 has 11 residues. The CDR3 sequence is CASSSARAQYF. CDR3 DNA sequence: TGTGCCAGCAGTTCCGCCCGGGCTCAGTACTTC.

This clonotype was detected a few times. The V call is TRBV4-3, the J call TRBJ2-7; 8 bases map to TRBD2. J was trimmed by 4 bases and V by 0 bases; bases with no gene match: 8. Germline values: CDR1 LGHNA, CDR2 YSLEER. This CDR3 comprises 16 residues. This CDR3 is CASSQDVRAGEYEQYF. In nucleotides, the CDR3 is TGCGCCAGCAGCCAAGATGTAAGAGCGGGAGAGTACGAGCAGTACTTC.

This clonotype came up a few times. The V call is TRBV7-3, the J call TRBJ2-2, with D possibly being TRBD2 (6 bases). This CDR3 contains 18 residues. CDR1 is SGHTA and CDR2 is FQGTGA in the germline V gene. The V gene lost 2 bases and the J gene lost 1 base, with 17 bases spanning the gap. The CDR3 sequence: CASSLVPLLAQNTGELFF. The CDR3 nucleotides read TGTGCCAGCAGCTTAGTTCCTCTGCTAGCGCAGAACACCGGGGAGCTGTTTTTT. The full variable domain, in which reference TRBV7-3 and TRBJ2-2 provide the parts outside the CDR3, is GAGVSQTPSNKVTEKGKYVELRCDPISGHTALYWYRQSLGQGPEFLIYFQGTGAADDSGLPNDRFFAVRPEGSVSTLKIQRTERGDSAVYLCASSLVPLLAQNTGELFFGEGSRLTVL.

Turning to this clonotype: An end of the junction does not agree with germline; a read error may underlie this. The chain is built from TRBV6-1 and TRBJ1-1; no reliable D call. The CDR3 length is 16 residues. CDR1 and CDR2 (germline): MNHNS, SASEGT. This CDR3 reads CASSKALGVGGTEAFF. The CDR3 DNA is TGTGCCAGCAGTAAAGCGCTTGGGGTTGGTGGGACTGAAGCTTTCTTT.

This clonotype was seen a handful of times. The gene calls are TRBV6-6 and TRBJ2-6, with a weak D call TRBD2 (6 bases). The V and J ends lost 2 bases and 0 bases respectively, with 20 bases between them. Germline V gene lookup returns CDR1 MNHNY and CDR2 SVGAGI (reference sequence). The CDR3 contains 20 residues. This chain's CDR3 is CASSYRSGGGKSSGANVLTF. The CDR3 nucleotides are TGTGCCAGCAGTTACCGTTCTGGTGGAGGGAAAAGCTCTGGGGCCAACGTCCTGACTTTC.

This clonotype occurred many times. The chain uses TRBV6-5 and TRBJ2-1, with TRBD2 matching 9 bases. Germline CDR1 reads MNHEY; CDR2 reads SVGAGI. The ends lost 7 bases at V and 5 bases at J; junction bases unmatched: 9. This CDR3 region has 15 residues. CDR3 DNA: TGTGCCAGCACCCTGGCGGGAGGGAAAAACAATGAGCAGTTCTTC. Translating it yields CASTLAGGKNNEQFF.

V and J are TRBV12-3 or TRBV12-4 and TRBJ2-5; D remains ambiguous. The CDR3 is made up of 14 amino acids. V was shortened by 2 bases and J by 1 base, with 8 bases between the two germline ends. CDR3 nucleotide sequence: TGTGCCAGCAGTTTATTGGGGTTCCAAGAGACCCAGTACTTC. Amino acids: CASSLLGFQETQYF.

This clonotype has only a few counts. The chain has TRBV7-2 and TRBJ2-1; a weak D match, TRBD2 (6 bases). The length of the CDR3 is 16 residues. Germline CDR1 SGHTA, CDR2 FQGNSA. Trimming took off 5 bases at V and 3 bases at J, with 17 bases between the two ends. The CDR3 region has the DNA TGTGCCAGCAGCCCCAGAAAGCGGGCAGACTACAATGAGCAGTTCTTC. The encoded protein is CASSPRKRADYNEQFF.